This passage covers 23 T cell receptor beta chains from one sample sequenced in a study of T cell responses to AZD1222 COVID-19 vaccine. Repertoires were generated with immunoSEQ multiplex PCR, while TCRdb's copy carries only in-frame clones and drops some. The data contain 130,000 to 150,000 clones, 90% to 95% of them singletons. Specimen: peripheral blood, collected on day 0 of MenACWY control vaccination. The receptor source for this set is an adult in good health.

The genes are TRBV5-1 and TRBJ1-4; D might be TRBD1 (5 bases). The V gene's germline CDR1 is SGHRS and CDR2 YFSETQ. The V end was cut by 2 bases, the J end by 3 bases, with 14 bases between. CDR3 length equals 16 residues. The CDR3 sequence is CASSFQGGSPNEKLFF. The CDR3, as DNA: TGCGCCAGCAGCTTCCAGGGAGGGAGTCCTAATGAAAAACTGTTTTTT. Supplemented by reference TRBV5-1 and TRBJ1-4, the full variable domain reads KAGVTQTPRYLIKTRGQQVTLSCSPISGHRSVSWYQQTPGQGLQFLFEYFSETQRNKGNFPGRFSGRQFSNSRSEMNVSTLELGDSALYLCASSFQGGSPNEKLFFGSGTQLSVL.

The chain links TRBV14 to TRBJ2-7; D unclear. This CDR3 is 15 amino acids long. CDR1 is SGHDN and CDR2 is FVKESK in the germline V gene. Trimming cost V 2 bases and J 1 base, with 12 bases left between them. The CDR3 spells CASSQSHMESYEQYF. The DNA of the CDR3 is TGTGCCAGCAGCCAAAGTCATATGGAATCCTACGAGCAGTACTTC.

DNA for the CDR3: TGTGCCAGCAGCTTACGGTGGGCGGAAAACACTTTCTTT. This encodes CASSLRWAENTFF. The rearrangement uses TRBV7-2 and TRBJ1-1; no reliable D call. V lost 2 bases, J lost 12 bases, and 16 bases lay in between. CDR1 is SGHTA, CDR2 FQGNSA, per germline. The length of the CDR3 is 13 residues.

The chain joins TRBV18 to TRBJ2-1, with 7 positions matching TRBD2. CDR1 is KGHSH, CDR2 LQKENI, per germline. This CDR3 is built from 15 residues. V lost 2 bases and J lost 9; bases outside the gene matches: 10. The CDR3 is CASSPEAGVWSEQFF. The CDR3 nucleotides are TGTGCCAGCTCACCAGAGGCGGGAGTGTGGAGTGAGCAGTTCTTC.

This chain links TRBV28 with TRBJ1-3; 9 bases align to TRBD1. Germline-derived CDR1 and CDR2 are MDHEN and SYDVKM. Germline trimming cut 3 bases from V and 4 bases from J; bases unmatched to any gene: 1. The CDR3 runs to 14 residues. This CDR3 reads CASSLGTGGNTIYF. In DNA, the CDR3 is TGTGCCAGCAGTTTGGGGACAGGGGGAAACACCATATATTTT.

The chain is built from TRBV7-9 and TRBJ1-1; D not certain. From germline, CDR1 is SEHNR and CDR2 FQNEAQ (reference sequence). This CDR3 is 13 amino acids long. V lost 2 bases and J lost 6, with 10 bases in between. This CDR3 reads CASSLTPMAEAFF. The CDR3 bases are TGTGCCAGCAGCTTAACCCCCATGGCTGAAGCTTTCTTT.

The rearrangement uses TRBV28 and TRBJ2-3, with D unclear. The CDR3 length is 17 residues. Per germline, CDR1 MDHEN and CDR2 SYDVKM. V was pared by 1 base and J by 0 bases, with 14 bases between. CDR3 sequence (DNA): TGTGCCAGCAGTTTATTCTACGGAAGGACGAGCACAGATACGCAGTATTTT. Protein sequence: CASSLFYGRTSTDTQYF.

In its sample, this clone was seen once. The V gene is TRBV28, the J gene TRBJ2-7, with a tentative D call TRBD1 (6 bases). CDR3 size: 14 residues. Per the germline V gene, CDR1 is MDHEN and CDR2 is SYDVKM. Deletions cut 2 bases from V and 2 bases from J, with 10 bases between. CDR3 bases: TGTGCCAGCAGTTTAAGGGCAGGGGCCTACGAGCAGTACTTC. Protein product: CASSLRAGAYEQYF.

V is TRBV20-1 and J is TRBJ2-2; D uncertain. The germline CDR1 and CDR2 sequences are DFQATT and SNEGSKA (reference sequence). This CDR3 has 11 residues. Trimming cost V 6 bases and J 7 bases, with 9 bases left between them. The CDR3 sequence: CSARPGGELFF. The DNA of the CDR3 is TGCAGTGCCCGCCCGGGCGGGGAGCTGTTTTTT.

V is TRBV28 and J is TRBJ2-1, with D possibly being TRBD2 (5 bases). The CDR3 has 16 amino acids. Trimming took off 6 bases at V and 3 bases at J, with 18 bases between the two ends. The germline gives CDR1 MDHEN, CDR2 SYDVKM. CDR3 coding DNA: TGTGCCAGCAGCCCATCCCTTACGGGGATCTACAATGAGCAGTTCTTC. It is translated as CASSPSLTGIYNEQFF.

The genes are TRBV5-4 and TRBJ1-2, with 7 bases aligning to TRBD1. The length of the CDR3 is 15 residues. Trimming removed 4 bases from V and 7 bases from J; junction bases left unmatched: 13. Germline CDR1 is SGHNT and CDR2 is YYREEE (reference sequence). This CDR3 is CASSPYMEGAAGYTF. The CDR3 DNA reads TGTGCCAGCAGCCCGTACATGGAGGGGGCGGCTGGCTACACCTTC.

J is TRBJ1-1 and V is TRBV10-3, with a tentative D call TRBD1 (6 bases). The CDR3 is 14 residues long. Trimming shortened V by 5 bases and J by 4 bases, and 14 bases separated the two germline ends. Germline V gene lookup returns CDR1 ENHRY and CDR2 SYGVKD. This CDR3 is CAISNRDTTTEAFF. CDR3 in DNA: TGTGCCATCAGTAACCGGGACACCACCACTGAAGCTTTCTTT.

The chain is built from TRBV19 and TRBJ1-3, with D maybe TRBD1 (5 bases). V was cut by 7 bases and J by 0 bases, with 16 bases left in between. Germline CDR1 LNHDA, CDR2 SQIVND (reference sequence). This CDR3 contains 16 residues. In DNA, the CDR3 is TGTGCCAGTACCTCACGACCAGGGTTCTCTGGAAACACCATATATTTT. Translation: CASTSRPGFSGNTIYF.

The chain joins TRBV2 to TRBJ1-2; weak D call: TRBD1 (5 bases). The V end was cut by 10 bases, the J end by 0 bases, with 15 bases between. Germline V lookup: CDR1 SNHLY, CDR2 FYNNEI. The CDR3 sequence is 14 residues long. CDR3 bases: TGTGCCATCCGCGGGACCGACCCTAACTATGGCTACACCTTC. Its protein product is CAIRGTDPNYGYTF.

This clone was seen a single time. The V gene is TRBV18, the J gene TRBJ1-1; no definite D call. The CDR3 spans 16 residues. The V and J ends lost 2 bases and 0 bases respectively, with 13 bases between them. Germline loops: CDR1 KGHSH, CDR2 LQKENI. In DNA, the CDR3 is TGTGCCAGCTCACCATCAGTTATACGATTGAACACTGAAGCTTTCTTT. Translated, it gives CASSPSVIRLNTEAFF.

This sequence joins TRBV4-1 and TRBJ2-3; D could derive from TRBD1 or TRBD2 (6 bases each). The V gene's germline CDR1 is MGHRA and CDR2 YSYEKL. This CDR3 has 16 residues. DNA of the CDR3: TGCCCCACCAGCCAACTGGGGGGCCCGAATTGGGATACGCAGTATTTT. Its protein product is CPTSQLGGPNWDTQYF.

The chain combines TRBV18 with TRBJ1-2; D is possibly TRBD1 (6 bases). Per germline, CDR1 KGHSH and CDR2 LQKENI. V lost 3 bases and J 8 bases, leaving 19 bases between the germline ends. The CDR3 totals 15 residues. Written as DNA, the CDR3 is TGTGCCAGCTCACCTTCCAGGGGAGGTTTGGACGGCTACACCTTC. Protein sequence: CASSPSRGGLDGYTF.

The chain has TRBV29-1 and TRBJ2-6; D ambiguous. The germline CDR1 and CDR2 sequences are SQVTM and ANQGSEA. V was pared by 2 bases and J by 0 bases, with 14 bases between. CDR3 size: 17 residues. CDR3 DNA sequence: TGCAGCGTTGAATCCCCGGGCAGTTTCTCTGGGGCCAACGTCCTGACTTTC. Amino acids: CSVESPGSFSGANVLTF.

The rearrangement links TRBV7-8 to TRBJ1-2, with 7 nucleotides matching TRBD1. V shed 4 bases and J 2 bases; nucleotides not matched to a gene: 4. The V gene's germline CDR1 is SGHVS and CDR2 FQNEAQ. The CDR3 extends over 14 amino acids. CDR3 region: CASSSLQGNYGYTF. CDR3 coding DNA: TGTGCCAGCAGCTCTCTACAGGGGAACTATGGCTACACCTTC.

The chain has TRBV2 and TRBJ2-1; TRBD2 aligns across 8 bases. V shed 7 bases and J 6 bases; nucleotides not matched to a gene: 8. Germline V gives CDR1 SNHLY, CDR2 FYNNEI. The CDR3 covers 14 residues. The CDR3 spells CASTLELAVNEQFF. CDR3 coding DNA: TGTGCCAGCACCTTGGAACTAGCGGTCAATGAGCAGTTCTTC.

V gene TRBV6-5 combines with J gene TRBJ2-5; tentatively, D is TRBD2 (5 bases). The ends were cut back, 7 bases at V and 5 bases at J, with 14 bases in the middle. Germline CDR1 is MNHEY and CDR2 is SVGAGI. The CDR3 spans 13 residues. DNA for the CDR3: TGTGCCAGCACCCCTGGAGGCGGGGAGACCCAGTACTTC. As protein: CASTPGGGETQYF.

This clone came up a few times. This chain links TRBV19 with TRBJ1-1; D is possibly TRBD1 (5 bases). Germline CDR1 and CDR2: LNHDA and SQIVND (reference sequence). V was cut by 6 bases and J by 0 bases, with 11 bases left in between. This CDR3 is 14 amino acids long. CDR3 nucleotide sequence: TGTGCCAGTAGCCGGGGGTCGGTGAACACTGAAGCTTTCTTT. Protein: CASSRGSVNTEAFF.

The V call is TRBV27, the J call TRBJ2-7; 10 bases are shared with TRBD1. V shed 7 bases, J shed 6 bases, and the junction held 6 bases outside the gene matches. The CDR3 extends over 13 amino acids. CDR1 MNHEY and CDR2 SMNVEV come from the germline V gene (reference sequence). The CDR3 sequence is CASTRQGAGEQYF. CDR3 bases: TGTGCCAGCACCAGACAGGGGGCGGGCGAGCAGTACTTC.